Listed here are 15 T cell receptor beta chains from one sample, sequenced in a study of T cells in Graves' hyperthyroidism and ophthalmopathy. RNA transcripts served as the template for amplifying TCR beta CDR3 regions. TCR CDR3 regions were first amplified by RT-PCR with HTBI primers. TCRdb fed the multiplex PCR reads into MiXCR, producing one record per CDR3 protein. The sample includes about 290,000 distinct CDR3 sequences, about 19% of them seen just once. The sequenced sample was blood. These receptors were collected from a middle-aged man with Graves' ophthalmopathy.

This clonotype was observed at least ten times. The chain joins TRBV10-3 to TRBJ2-3; TRBD2 matches at 8 bases. CDR3 size: 15 residues. J lost 2 bases, V lost 10 bases, and 11 bases had no gene match. Looked up from germline, CDR1 is ENHRY and CDR2 is SYGVKD. The CDR3 bases are TGTGCCACCACTTTAAGCGGGAGCGTCACAGATACGCAGTATTTT. Amino acid sequence: CATTLSGSVTDTQYF.

This clonotype was counted many times. This chain links TRBV2 with TRBJ1-5, with D possibly matching TRBD1 (6 bases). Trimming cost V 3 bases and J 6 bases, with 15 bases left between them. The CDR3 length is 15 residues. CDR1 is SNHLY, CDR2 FYNNEI, per germline. CDR3 sequence (DNA): TGTGCCAGCAGTGATCTGTTGGGGGGCGGTCAGCCCCAGCATTTT. Amino acid sequence: CASSDLLGGGQPQHF.

This rearrangement joins TRBV18 to TRBJ1-1; 7 bases agree with TRBD1. J lost 3 bases, V lost 2 bases, and 9 bases had no gene match. The germline V gene has CDR1 KGHSH and CDR2 LQKENI. The CDR3 is 16 residues long. The CDR3 loop is CASSPRETGWDTEAFF. In DNA, the CDR3 is TGTGCCAGCTCACCAAGGGAGACAGGGTGGGACACTGAAGCTTTCTTT.

This clonotype was counted at least ten times. The rearrangement joins TRBV5-6 to TRBJ2-1; D is unclear. Trimming shortened V by 3 bases and J by 4 bases, and 17 bases separated the two germline ends. The CDR3 has 16 residues. Germline loops: CDR1 SGHDT, CDR2 YYEEEE. The CDR3 spells CASSSGMGRWYNEQFF. CDR3 coding DNA: TGTGCCAGCAGCTCCGGAATGGGAAGGTGGTACAATGAGCAGTTCTTC.

The chain is built from TRBV28 and TRBJ2-3; 7 bases fit TRBD2. CDR1 is MDHEN and CDR2 is SYDVKM in the germline V gene. CDR3 size: 14 residues. V was pared by 3 bases and J by 1 base, with 1 base of the junction left unmatched. CDR3 in DNA: TGTGCCAGCAGTTTGACTAGCCGCACAGATACGCAGTATTTT. This gives the protein CASSLTSRTDTQYF.

This clonotype has ten or more counts. The J gene is TRBJ2-3, the V gene TRBV20-1, with D perhaps given as TRBD1 or TRBD2 (6 bases each). The V and J ends lost 0 bases and 0 bases respectively, with 13 bases between them. Germline loops: CDR1 DFQATT, CDR2 SNEGSKA (reference sequence). The length of the CDR3 is 16 residues. In nucleotides, the CDR3 is TGCAGTGCTAGAGATTCGTCGGGGGCTAGCACAGATACGCAGTATTTT. Translated, it gives CSARDSSGASTDTQYF.

This clonotype was counted a few times. The chain couples TRBV5-4 to TRBJ2-3; the D gene is possibly TRBD1 (8 bases). From germline, CDR1 is SGHNT and CDR2 YYREEE (reference sequence). Trimming pared 2 bases from V and 9 bases from J, leaving 13 bases between. The CDR3 is 13 residues long. DNA of the CDR3: TGTGCCAGCAGCTTCGACAGGGGAGGGACGCAGTATTTT. This translates into CASSFDRGGTQYF.

This chain joins TRBV20-1 and TRBJ2-2; D uncertain. The germline CDR1 and CDR2 sequences are DFQATT and SNEGSKA (reference sequence). The CDR3 loop spans 16 amino acids. V dropped 0 bases and J dropped 0 bases, with 11 bases sitting between them. The CDR3 DNA is TGCAGTGCTAGAGACCCCCGGACCTCGAACACCGGGGAGCTGTTTTTT. Amino acids: CSARDPRTSNTGELFF.

The table lists this clonotype with a few counts. This rearrangement joins TRBV20-1 to TRBJ1-4, with a tentative D call TRBD1 (5 bases). V was shortened by 3 bases and J by 6 bases, with 11 bases between the two germline ends. CDR1 is DFQATT and CDR2 is SNEGSKA in the germline V gene (reference sequence). The CDR3 runs to 13 residues. In nucleotides, the CDR3 is TGCAGTGCTAGGCGGGGAGGGGATGAAAAACTGTTTTTT. Translated: CSARRGGDEKLFF.

This clonotype showed up just a few times. The genes are TRBV6-1 and TRBJ2-1; the match to TRBD1 covers 9 bases. The germline V gene has CDR1 MNHNS and CDR2 SASEGT. The CDR3 runs to 16 residues. Trimming at V came to 5 bases and at J to 6 bases, leaving 11 bases not matched to a gene. CDR3 in amino acids: CASSPGTGTGGNEQFF. The CDR3 nucleotides read TGTGCCAGCAGTCCCGGGACAGGGACGGGGGGCAATGAGCAGTTCTTC.

This clonotype was detected ten times or more. CDR3 loop: CASSSSLAGSTDTQYF. In DNA, the CDR3 is TGCGCCAGCAGCTCCTCACTAGCGGGAAGCACAGATACGCAGTATTTT. The V call is TRBV5-1, the J call TRBJ2-3; 10 bases agree with TRBD2. CDR1 SGHRS and CDR2 YFSETQ come from the germline V gene. CDR3 length: 16 residues. J was trimmed by 0 bases and V by 3 bases; bases with no gene match: 4.

The sample holds many counts of this clonotype. V usage is TRBV7-9 and J usage is TRBJ2-1; 11 bases match TRBD2. V shed 4 bases, J shed 0 bases, and the junction held 14 bases outside the gene matches. CDR1 SEHNR and CDR2 FQNEAQ come from the germline V gene (reference sequence). CDR3 length: 20 amino acids. The CDR3 nucleotides read TGTGCCAGCAGCTACCCTTCCGGGACTAGCGGCGCGAGCTCCTACAATGAGCAGTTCTTC. It specifies CASSYPSGTSGASSYNEQFF.

Comments on this clonotype: The germline gene is not matched at one end of the junction; a read error may be the cause. The chain joins TRBV20-1 to TRBJ2-1, with 9 bases aligning to TRBD2. The CDR3 is 14 amino acids. CDR1 and CDR2 (germline): DFQATT, SNEGSKA (reference sequence). The CDR3, as DNA: TGCAGTACTAGGATAGCGGGAGCTGGCAATGAGCAGTTCTTC. Protein product: CSTRIAGAGNEQFF.

This clonotype was recorded at least ten times. As DNA, the CDR3 is TGTGCCAGCAGGCCGCCCGGGCGCGGGACCTACAATGAGCAGTTCTTC. Translation gives CASRPPGRGTYNEQFF. The genes are TRBV11-2 and TRBJ2-1, with a weak D call TRBD2 (6 bases). Trimming removed 6 bases at V and 2 bases at J, with 17 bases between. Germline V gene lookup returns CDR1 SGHAT and CDR2 FQNNGV. This CDR3 has 16 residues.

The V call is TRBV10-2, the J call TRBJ2-7, with D maybe TRBD2 (6 bases). Trimming pared 3 bases from V and 7 bases from J, leaving 13 bases between. The CDR3 contains 13 residues. Germline V lookup: CDR1 WSHSY, CDR2 SAAADI. In nucleotides, the CDR3 is TGCGCCAGCAGTGAAGCTAGGGCGGGGGAGCAGTACTTC. This sequence encodes CASSEARAGEQYF.